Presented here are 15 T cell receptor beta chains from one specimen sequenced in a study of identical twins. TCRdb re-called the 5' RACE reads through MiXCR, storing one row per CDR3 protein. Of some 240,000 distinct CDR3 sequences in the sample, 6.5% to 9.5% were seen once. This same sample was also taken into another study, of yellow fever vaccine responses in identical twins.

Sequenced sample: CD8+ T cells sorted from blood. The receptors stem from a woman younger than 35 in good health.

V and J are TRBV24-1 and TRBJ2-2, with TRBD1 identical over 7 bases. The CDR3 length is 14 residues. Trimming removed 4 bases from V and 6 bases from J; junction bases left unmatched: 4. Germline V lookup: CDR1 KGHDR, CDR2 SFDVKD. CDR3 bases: TGTGCCACCAGTGAGTTAGGGGGCCCCGGGGAGCTGTTTTTT. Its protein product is CATSELGGPGELFF.

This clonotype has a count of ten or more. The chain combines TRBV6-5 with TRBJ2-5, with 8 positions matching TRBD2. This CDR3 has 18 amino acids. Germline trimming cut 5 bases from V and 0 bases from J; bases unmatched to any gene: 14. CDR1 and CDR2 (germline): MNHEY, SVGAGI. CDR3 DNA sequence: TGTGCCAGCAGTCTACTAGGGAGCGGGAGCCCCTACCAAGAGACCCAGTACTTC. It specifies CASSLLGSGSPYQETQYF.

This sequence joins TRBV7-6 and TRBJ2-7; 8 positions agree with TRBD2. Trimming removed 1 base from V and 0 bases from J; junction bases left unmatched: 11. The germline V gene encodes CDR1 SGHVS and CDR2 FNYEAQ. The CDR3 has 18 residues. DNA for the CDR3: TGTGCCAGCAGCTTAGACGGGGGGGATCAGTGGGGCTCCTACGAGCAGTACTTC. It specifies CASSLDGGDQWGSYEQYF.

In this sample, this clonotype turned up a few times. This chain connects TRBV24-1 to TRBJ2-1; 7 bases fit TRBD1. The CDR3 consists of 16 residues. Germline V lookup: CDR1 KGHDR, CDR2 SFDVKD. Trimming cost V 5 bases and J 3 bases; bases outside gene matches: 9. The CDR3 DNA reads TGTGCCACCAGTGCCGTCCGGGACAGCCTCTACAATGAGCAGTTCTTC. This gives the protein CATSAVRDSLYNEQFF.

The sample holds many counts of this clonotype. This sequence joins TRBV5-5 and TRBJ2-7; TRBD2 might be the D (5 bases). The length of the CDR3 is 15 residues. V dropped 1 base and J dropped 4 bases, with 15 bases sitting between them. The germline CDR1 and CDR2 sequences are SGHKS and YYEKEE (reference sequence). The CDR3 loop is CASSLRGYEVYEQYF. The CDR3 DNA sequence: TGTGCCAGCAGCTTGAGAGGGTACGAGGTGTACGAGCAGTACTTC.

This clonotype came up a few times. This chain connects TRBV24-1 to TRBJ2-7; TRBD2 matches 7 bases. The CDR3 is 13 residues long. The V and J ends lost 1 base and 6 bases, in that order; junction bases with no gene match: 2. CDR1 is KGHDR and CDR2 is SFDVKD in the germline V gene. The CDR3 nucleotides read TGTGCCACCAGTGATTTTGCGGGGGTCGAGCAGTACTTC. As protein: CATSDFAGVEQYF.

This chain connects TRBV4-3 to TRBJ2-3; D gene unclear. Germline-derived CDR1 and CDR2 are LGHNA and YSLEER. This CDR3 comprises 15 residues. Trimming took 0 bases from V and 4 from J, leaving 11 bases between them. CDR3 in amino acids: CASSQDPTSADTQYF. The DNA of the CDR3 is TGCGCCAGCAGCCAAGACCCTACGAGTGCAGATACGCAGTATTTT.

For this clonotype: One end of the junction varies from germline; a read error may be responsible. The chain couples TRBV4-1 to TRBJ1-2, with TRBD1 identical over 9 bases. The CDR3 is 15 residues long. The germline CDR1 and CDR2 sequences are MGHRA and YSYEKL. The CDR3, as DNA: TGCGCCAGCAGCCAACACAGGGGGCAAAACTTTGGCTACACCTTC. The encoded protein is CASSQHRGQNFGYTF.

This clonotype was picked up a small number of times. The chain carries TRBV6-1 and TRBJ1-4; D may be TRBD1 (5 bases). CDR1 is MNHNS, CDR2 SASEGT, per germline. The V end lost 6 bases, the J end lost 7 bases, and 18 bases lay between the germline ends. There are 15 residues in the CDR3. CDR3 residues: CASSLLGGEIEKLFF. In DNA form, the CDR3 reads TGTGCCAGCAGCCTCCTCGGGGGGGAGATTGAAAAACTGTTTTTT.

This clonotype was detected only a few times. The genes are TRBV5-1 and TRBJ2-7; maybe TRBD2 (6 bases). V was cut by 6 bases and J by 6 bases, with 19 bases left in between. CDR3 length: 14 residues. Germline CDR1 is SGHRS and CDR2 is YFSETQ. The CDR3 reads CASNPGNVGGEQYF. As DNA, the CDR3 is TGCGCCAGCAATCCAGGGAACGTCGGGGGCGAGCAGTACTTC.

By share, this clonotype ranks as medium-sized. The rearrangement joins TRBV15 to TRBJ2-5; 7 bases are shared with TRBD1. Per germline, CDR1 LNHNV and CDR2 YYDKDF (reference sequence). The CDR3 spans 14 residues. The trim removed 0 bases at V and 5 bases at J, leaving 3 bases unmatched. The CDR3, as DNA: TGTGCCACCAGCAGAGATGGGACAGAGGAGACCCAGTACTTC. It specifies CATSRDGTEETQYF.

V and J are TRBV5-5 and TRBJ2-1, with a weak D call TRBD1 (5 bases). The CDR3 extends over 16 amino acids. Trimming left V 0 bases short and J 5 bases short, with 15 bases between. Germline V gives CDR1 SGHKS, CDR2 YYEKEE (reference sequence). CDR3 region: CASSLVGQGRNNEQFF. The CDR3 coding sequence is TGTGCCAGCAGCTTGGTAGGGCAGGGAAGGAACAATGAGCAGTTCTTC.

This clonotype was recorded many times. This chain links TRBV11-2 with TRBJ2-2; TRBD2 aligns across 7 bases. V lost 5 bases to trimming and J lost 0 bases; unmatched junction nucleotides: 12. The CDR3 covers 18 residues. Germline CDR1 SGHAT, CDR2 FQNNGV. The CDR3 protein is CASSPSGLPAPNTGELFF. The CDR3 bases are TGTGCCAGCAGCCCCTCGGGACTACCCGCCCCGAACACCGGGGAGCTGTTTTTT.

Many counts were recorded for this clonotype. CDR3 protein: CASSLRTSGYNEQFF. The DNA for the CDR3 is TGTGCCAGCAGTCTCAGGACTAGCGGCTACAATGAGCAGTTCTTC. V usage is TRBV12-3 or TRBV12-4 and J usage is TRBJ2-1, with 10 bases aligning to TRBD2. The CDR3 is made up of 15 amino acids. With 5 bases clipped from V and 3 bases from J, the junction kept 4 bases outside the gene matches.

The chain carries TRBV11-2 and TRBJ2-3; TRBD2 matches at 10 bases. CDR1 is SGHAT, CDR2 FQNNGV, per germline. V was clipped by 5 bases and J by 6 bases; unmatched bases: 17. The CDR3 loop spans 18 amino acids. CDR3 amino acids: CASSEGLAVGYGFDTQYF. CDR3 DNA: TGTGCCAGCAGCGAAGGACTAGCGGTCGGGTATGGATTCGATACGCAGTATTTT.